This T cell receptor (beta chain) was profiled in a study of blood T cell repertoires in COVID-19 (dated by TCRdb to the early 2020s). About the study as a whole: Samples covering the acute and convalescent phases of COVID-19 were provided by collaborators in the United States, Italy and Spain. Samples came from the ongoing ImmuneRACE study (first 160 participants) plus 1,254 subjects from 6 global collaborators. The prospective study material was composed of cDNA or gDNA derived from T cells, B-cell-depleted T cells, or PBMCs. HLA class I and class II types, where available, came from metadata supplied by the sample provider rather than from assay-based typing. The dataset comprised deeply sampled blood TCRbeta repertoires from subjects exposed to, actively infected with, or recovered from COVID-19. Sample metadata almost always included a de-identified subject ID, COVID-19 status, age in years and sex. The repertoires were released in a freely available public database meant as a resource for research on the immune response to SARS-CoV-2.

The immunoSEQ Assay, a bias-controlled multiplex PCR, was used to amplify TCRbeta CDR3 regions from genomic DNA. Turning to the authors' computational methods: Within the assay, amplification of reference gene primers was used to estimate how many nucleated cells each sample contained. Sequence reads were collapsed and filtered to measure the absolute abundance of every unique TCRbeta CDR3 rearrangement. Productive Simpson clonality was computed per sample as the square root of Simpson's diversity index over productive rearrangements. TCRdb obtained this table from immuneACCESS and retained in-frame rearrangements with V and J assigned. These tables miss some clones; where compared with another copy, unresolved V genes account for less than half of the shortfall, and the remainder is unexplained. V, J and clone size reflect that table, while D and trimming were determined from the DNA. The sample table lists about 140,000 clones, more than 80% of them with a count of one. The ten top clones hold approximately 10% of the sample.

Here is what the overall study found, with its caveats: Clinical and demographic metadata were provided uncurated, with the amount varying by source and participant.

V drops 4 bases and J drops 1 base, leaving 13 bases in between. The cysteine opens and the phenylalanine closes a CDR3 of 15 amino acids. Just the 45-base CDR3 DNA is kept, in frame starting at base 1. The germline V gene provides CDR1 SGHTA and CDR2 FQGNSA. Worth noting for this clone: The antigen it recognizes is unknown. No base-level quality is on record; no much larger clone is a single base apart.

Each collaborating institution followed its own protocols to collect whole blood in K2EDTA tubes. Collaborator samples were shipped for TCRbeta analysis as frozen whole blood, isolated PBMCs, or DNA extracted from either sample type. Sequenced material: peripheral blood. The TCR originated in a woman of 80 years or more with acute or convalescent COVID-19. Recombination connected TRBV7-2 to TRBJ2-5; D gene: possibly TRBD2, on 6 matching bases. The CDR3 has the sequence CASSSQTGVQETQYF. The DNA sequence is as follows: TGTGCCAGCAGCTCCCAGACGGGGGTCCAAGAGACCCAGTACTTC.